This T cell receptor beta chain stems from a study of metastatic and nonmetastatic thyroid tumors. V was clipped by 1 base and J by 0 bases; unmatched bases: 3. CDR1 is GTSNPN and CDR2 is SVGIG in the germline V gene (reference sequence). This CDR3 region has 16 residues. With MiXCR, TCRdb reprocessed the PCR reads. The sample has about 14,000 clones, 25% to 30% seen once. Patients underwent thyroid surgery, and none had received any treatment before it. The sequenced sample consisted of blood. This receptor was obtained from a female donor with papillary thyroid cancer or a benign thyroid nodule (not recorded which). Some clones in this sample may be carry-over from other donors' samples. The chain employs TRBV30 and TRBJ2-1, with 10 bases fitting TRBD2. The CDR3: CAWSGLAGVSYNEQFF. The CDR3 DNA is TGTGCCTGGAGTGGGCTAGCGGGGGTCTCCTACAATGAGCAGTTCTTC.